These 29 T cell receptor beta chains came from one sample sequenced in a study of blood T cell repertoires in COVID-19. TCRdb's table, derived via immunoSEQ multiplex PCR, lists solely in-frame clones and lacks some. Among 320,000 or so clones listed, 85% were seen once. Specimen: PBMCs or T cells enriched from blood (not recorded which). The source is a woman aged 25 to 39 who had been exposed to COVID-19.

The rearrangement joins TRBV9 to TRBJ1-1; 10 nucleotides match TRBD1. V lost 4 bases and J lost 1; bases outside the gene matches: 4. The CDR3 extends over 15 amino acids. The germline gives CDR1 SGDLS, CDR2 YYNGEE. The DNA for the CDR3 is TGTGCCAGCAGCCCCCGGGACAGGGGGAACACTGAAGCTTTCTTT. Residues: CASSPRDRGNTEAFF.

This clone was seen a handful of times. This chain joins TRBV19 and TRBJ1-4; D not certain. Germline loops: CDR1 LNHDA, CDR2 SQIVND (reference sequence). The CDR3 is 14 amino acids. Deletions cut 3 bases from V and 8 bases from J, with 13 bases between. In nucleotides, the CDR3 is TGTGCCAGTAGTATTCAGATAACGGGGGAAAAACTGTTTTTT. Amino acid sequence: CASSIQITGEKLFF.

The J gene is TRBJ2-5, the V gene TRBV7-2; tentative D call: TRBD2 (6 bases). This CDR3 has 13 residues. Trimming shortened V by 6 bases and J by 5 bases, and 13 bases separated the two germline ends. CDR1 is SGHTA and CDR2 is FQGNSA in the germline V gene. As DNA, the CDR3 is TGTGCCAGCAGGAGAGGCGGGACGGAGACCCAGTACTTC. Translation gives CASRRGGTETQYF.

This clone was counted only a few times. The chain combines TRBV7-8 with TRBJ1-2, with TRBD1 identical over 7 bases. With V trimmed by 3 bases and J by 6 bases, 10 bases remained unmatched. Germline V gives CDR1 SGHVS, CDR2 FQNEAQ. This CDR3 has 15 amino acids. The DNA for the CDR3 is TGTGCCAGCAGCTTCTATTACAGGGGTCTAGATGGCTACACCTTC. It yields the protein CASSFYYRGLDGYTF. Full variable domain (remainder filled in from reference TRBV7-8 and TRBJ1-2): GAGVSQSPRYKVAKRGQDVALRCDPISGHVSLFWYQQALGQGPEFLTYFQNEAQLDKSGLPSDRFFAERPEGSVSTLKIQRTQQEDSAVYLCASSFYYRGLDGYTFGSGTRLTVV.

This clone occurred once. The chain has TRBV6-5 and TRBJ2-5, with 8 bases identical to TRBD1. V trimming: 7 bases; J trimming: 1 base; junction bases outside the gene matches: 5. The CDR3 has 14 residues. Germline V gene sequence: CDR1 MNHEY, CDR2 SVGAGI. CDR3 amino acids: CASTKGQAQETQYF. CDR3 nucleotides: TGTGCCAGCACCAAGGGACAGGCCCAAGAGACCCAGTACTTC.

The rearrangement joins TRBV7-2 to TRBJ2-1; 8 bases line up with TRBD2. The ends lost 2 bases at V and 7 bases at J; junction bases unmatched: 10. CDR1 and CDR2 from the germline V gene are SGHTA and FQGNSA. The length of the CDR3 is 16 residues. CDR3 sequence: CASSLRGLGGYNEQFF. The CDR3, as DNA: TGTGCCAGCAGCTTAAGGGGACTAGGGGGTTATAATGAGCAGTTCTTC. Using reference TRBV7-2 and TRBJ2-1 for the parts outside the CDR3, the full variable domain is GAGVSQSPSNKVTEKGKDVELRCDPISGHTALYWYRQSLGQGLEFLIYFQGNSAPDKSGLPSDRFSAERTGGSVSTLTIQRTQQEDSAVYLCASSLRGLGGYNEQFFGPGTRLTVL.

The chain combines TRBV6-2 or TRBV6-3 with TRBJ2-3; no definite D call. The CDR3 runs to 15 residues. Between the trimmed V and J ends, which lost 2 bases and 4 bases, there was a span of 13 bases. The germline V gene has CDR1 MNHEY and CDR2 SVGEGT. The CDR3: CASSYLGDGSDTQYF. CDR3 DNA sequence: TGTGCCAGCAGTTACCTGGGCGACGGATCAGATACGCAGTATTTT.

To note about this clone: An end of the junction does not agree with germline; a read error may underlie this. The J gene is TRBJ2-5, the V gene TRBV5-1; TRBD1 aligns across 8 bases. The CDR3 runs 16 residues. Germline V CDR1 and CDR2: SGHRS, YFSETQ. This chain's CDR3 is CASSLGLGTGQETQYF. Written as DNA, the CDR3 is TGCGCCAGCAGTTTGGGGTTAGGGACAGGCCAAGAGACCCAGTACTTC.

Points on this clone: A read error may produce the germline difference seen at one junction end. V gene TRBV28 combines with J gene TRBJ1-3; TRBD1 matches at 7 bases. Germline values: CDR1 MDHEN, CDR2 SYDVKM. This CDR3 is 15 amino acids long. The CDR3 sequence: CANSPRGPRGNTIYF. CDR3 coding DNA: TGTGCCAACAGTCCTAGGGGGCCTCGTGGAAACACCATATATTTT.

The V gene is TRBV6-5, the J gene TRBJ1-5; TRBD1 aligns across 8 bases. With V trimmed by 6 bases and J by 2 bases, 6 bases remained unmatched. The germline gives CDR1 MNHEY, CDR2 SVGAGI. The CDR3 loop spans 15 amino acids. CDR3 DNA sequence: TGTGCCAGCAGGGAGGACAGGGACCGCAATCAGCCCCAGCATTTT. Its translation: CASREDRDRNQPQHF.

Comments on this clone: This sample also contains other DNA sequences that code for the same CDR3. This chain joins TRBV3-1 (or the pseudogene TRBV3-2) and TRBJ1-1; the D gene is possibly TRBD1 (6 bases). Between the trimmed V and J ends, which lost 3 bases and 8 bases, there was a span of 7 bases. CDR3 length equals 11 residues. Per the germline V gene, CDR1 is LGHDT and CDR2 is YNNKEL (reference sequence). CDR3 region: CASSQDREAFF. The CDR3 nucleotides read TGTGCCAGCAGCCAGGACAGAGAAGCTTTCTTT.

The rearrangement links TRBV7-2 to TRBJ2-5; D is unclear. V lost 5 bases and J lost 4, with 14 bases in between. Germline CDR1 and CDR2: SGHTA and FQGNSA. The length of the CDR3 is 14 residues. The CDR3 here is CASSIRLRGETQYF. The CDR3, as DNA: TGTGCCAGCAGCATAAGACTGCGAGGAGAGACCCAGTACTTC.

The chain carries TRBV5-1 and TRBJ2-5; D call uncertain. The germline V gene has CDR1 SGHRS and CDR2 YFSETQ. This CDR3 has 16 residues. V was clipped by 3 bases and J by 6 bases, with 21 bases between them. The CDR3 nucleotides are TGCGCCAGCAGCTCCGCTTTAAGCCGGTCCCCCCAGACCCAGTACTTC. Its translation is CASSSALSRSPQTQYF.

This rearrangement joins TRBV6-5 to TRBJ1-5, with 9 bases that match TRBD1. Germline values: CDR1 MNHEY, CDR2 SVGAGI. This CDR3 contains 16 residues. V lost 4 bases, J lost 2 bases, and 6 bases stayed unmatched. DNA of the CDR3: TGTGCCAGCAGTTTTACAGGGGGCGCGGGCAATCAGCCCCAGCATTTT. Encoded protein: CASSFTGGAGNQPQHF.

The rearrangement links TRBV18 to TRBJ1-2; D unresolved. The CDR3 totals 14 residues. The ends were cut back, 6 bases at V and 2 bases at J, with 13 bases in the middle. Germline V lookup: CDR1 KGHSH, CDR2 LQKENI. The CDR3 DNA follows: TGTGCCAGCTCCCGGGGAGCAAACAACTATGGCTACACCTTC. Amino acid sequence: CASSRGANNYGYTF. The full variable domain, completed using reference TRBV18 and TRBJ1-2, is NAGVMQNPRHLVRRRGQEARLRCSPMKGHSHVYWYRQLPEEGLKFMVYLQKENIIDESGMPKERFSAEFPKEGPSILRIQQVVRGDSAAYFCASSRGANNYGYTFGSGTRLTVV.

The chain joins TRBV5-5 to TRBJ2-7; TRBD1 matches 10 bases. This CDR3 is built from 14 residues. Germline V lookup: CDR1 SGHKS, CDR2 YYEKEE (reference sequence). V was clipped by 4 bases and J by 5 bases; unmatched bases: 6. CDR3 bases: TGTGCCAGCAGCGGTGGGGGACAGGGGAACGAGCAGTACTTC. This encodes CASSGGGQGNEQYF.

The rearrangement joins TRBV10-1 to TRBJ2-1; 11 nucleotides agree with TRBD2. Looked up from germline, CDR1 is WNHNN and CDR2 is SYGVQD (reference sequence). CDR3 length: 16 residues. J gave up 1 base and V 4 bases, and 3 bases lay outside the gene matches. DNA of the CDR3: TGCGCCAGCAGTGGTATAGCGGGGGGGTCCTACAATGAGCAGTTCTTC. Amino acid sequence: CASSGIAGGSYNEQFF.

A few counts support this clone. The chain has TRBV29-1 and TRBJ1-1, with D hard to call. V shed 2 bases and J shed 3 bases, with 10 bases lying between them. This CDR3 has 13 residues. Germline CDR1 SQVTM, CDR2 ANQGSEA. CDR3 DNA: TGCAGCGTTGAAAGTGGAGGGTACACTGAAGCTTTCTTT. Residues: CSVESGGYTEAFF.

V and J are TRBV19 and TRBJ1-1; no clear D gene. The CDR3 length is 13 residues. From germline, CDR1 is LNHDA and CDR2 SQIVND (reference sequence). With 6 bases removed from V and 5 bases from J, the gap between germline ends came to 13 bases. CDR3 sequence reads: CASRSTGDTEAFF. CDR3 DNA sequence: TGTGCCAGTAGAAGCACCGGGGATACTGAAGCTTTCTTT.

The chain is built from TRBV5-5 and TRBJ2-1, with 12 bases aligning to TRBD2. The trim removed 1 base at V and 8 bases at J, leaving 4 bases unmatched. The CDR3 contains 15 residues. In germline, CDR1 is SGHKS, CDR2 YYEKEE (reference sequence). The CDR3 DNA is TGTGCCAGCAGCTTGCTAGCGGGGGGGTATTATGAGCAGTTCTTC. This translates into CASSLLAGGYYEQFF.

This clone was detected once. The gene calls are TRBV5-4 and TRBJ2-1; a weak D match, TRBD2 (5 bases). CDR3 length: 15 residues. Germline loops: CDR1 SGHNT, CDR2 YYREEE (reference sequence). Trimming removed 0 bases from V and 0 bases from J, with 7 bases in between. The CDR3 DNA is TGTGCCAGCAGCTTGGTAGGGAGCTCCTACAATGAGCAGTTCTTC. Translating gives CASSLVGSSYNEQFF.

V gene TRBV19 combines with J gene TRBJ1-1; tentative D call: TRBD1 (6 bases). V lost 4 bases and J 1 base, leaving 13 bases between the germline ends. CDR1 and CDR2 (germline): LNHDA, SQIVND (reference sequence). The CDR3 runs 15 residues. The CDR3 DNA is TGTGCCAGTAGTAAAGACAGGCCGAAGAACACTGAAGCTTTCTTT. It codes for CASSKDRPKNTEAFF.

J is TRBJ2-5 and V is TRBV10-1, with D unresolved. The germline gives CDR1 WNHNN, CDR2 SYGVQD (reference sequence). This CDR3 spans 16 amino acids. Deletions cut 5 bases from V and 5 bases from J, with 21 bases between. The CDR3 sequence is CASSLPTPVRSETQYF. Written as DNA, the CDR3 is TGCGCCAGCAGTCTACCGACCCCGGTGAGGTCGGAGACCCAGTACTTC.

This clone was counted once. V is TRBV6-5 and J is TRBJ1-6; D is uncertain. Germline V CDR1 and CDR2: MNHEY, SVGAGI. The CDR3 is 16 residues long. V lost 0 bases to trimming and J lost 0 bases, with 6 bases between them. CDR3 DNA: TGTGCCAGCAGTTACTCTTGGAGCTCCTATAATTCACCCCTCCACTTT. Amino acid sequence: CASSYSWSSYNSPLHF.

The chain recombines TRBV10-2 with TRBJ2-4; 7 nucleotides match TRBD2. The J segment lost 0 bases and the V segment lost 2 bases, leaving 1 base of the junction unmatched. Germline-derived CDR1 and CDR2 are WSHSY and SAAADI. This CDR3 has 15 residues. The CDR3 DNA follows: TGCGCCAGCAGTGAGGGGGGGGGAGCCAAAAACATTCAGTACTTC. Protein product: CASSEGGGAKNIQYF.

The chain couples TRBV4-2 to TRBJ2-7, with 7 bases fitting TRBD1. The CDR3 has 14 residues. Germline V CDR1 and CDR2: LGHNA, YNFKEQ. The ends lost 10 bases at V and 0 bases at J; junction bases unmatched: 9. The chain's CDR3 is CAIGPTGSSYEQYF. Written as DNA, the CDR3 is TGTGCCATCGGACCGACAGGGAGCTCCTACGAGCAGTACTTC.

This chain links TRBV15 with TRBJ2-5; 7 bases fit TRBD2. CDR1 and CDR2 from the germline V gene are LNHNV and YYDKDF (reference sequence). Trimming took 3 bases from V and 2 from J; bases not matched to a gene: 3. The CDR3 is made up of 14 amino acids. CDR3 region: CATSSERGQETQYF. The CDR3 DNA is TGTGCCACCAGCAGCGAGCGGGGACAAGAGACCCAGTACTTC.

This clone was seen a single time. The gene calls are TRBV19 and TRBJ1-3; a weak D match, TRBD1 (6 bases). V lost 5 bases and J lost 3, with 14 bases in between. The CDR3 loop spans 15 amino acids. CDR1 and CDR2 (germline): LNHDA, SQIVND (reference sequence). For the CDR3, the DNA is TGTGCCAGTAGTTCCCTCGCAGGGGATGGAAACACCATATATTTT. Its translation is CASSSLAGDGNTIYF. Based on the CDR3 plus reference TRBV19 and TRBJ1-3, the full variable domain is DGGITQSPKYLFRKEGQNVTLSCEQNLNHDAMYWYRQDPGQGLRLIYYSQIVNDFQKGDIAEGYSVSREKKESFPLTVTSAQKNPTAFYLCASSSLAGDGNTIYFGEGSWLTVV.

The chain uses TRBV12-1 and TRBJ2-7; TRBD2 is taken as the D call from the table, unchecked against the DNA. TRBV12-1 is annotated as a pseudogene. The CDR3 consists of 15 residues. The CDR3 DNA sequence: TGTGCCAGCAGCCTCAGCGGGAGTATTCTCTACGAGCAGTACTTC. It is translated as CASSLSGSILYEQYF.